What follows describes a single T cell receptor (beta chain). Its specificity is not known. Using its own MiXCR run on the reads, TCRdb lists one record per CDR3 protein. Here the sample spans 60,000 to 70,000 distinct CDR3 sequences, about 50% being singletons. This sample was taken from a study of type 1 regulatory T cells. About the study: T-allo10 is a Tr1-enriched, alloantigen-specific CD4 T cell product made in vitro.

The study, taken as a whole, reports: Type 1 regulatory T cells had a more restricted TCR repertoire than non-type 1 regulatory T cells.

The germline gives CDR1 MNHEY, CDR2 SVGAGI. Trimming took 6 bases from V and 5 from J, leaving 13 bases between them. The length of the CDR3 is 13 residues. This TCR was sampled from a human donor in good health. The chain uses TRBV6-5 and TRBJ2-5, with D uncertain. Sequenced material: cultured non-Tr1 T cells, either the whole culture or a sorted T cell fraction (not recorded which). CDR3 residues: CASSHPKSETQYF. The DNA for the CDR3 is TGTGCCAGCAGCCACCCTAAGTCTGAGACCCAGTACTTC.